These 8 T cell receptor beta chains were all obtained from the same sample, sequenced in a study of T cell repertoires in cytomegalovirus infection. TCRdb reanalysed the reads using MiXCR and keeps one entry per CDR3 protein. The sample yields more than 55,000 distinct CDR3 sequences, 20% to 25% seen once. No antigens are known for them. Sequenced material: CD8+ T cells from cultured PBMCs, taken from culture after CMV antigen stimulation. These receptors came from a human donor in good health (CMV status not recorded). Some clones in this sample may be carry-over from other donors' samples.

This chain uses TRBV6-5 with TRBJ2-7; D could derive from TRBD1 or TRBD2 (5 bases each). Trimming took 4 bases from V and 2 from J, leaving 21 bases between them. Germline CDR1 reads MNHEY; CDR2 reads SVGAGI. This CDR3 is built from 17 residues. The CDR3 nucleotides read TGTGCCAGCAGTTGGAGTTCGGTTGGGGGATCTCCCTACGAGCAGTACTTC. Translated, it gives CASSWSSVGGSPYEQYF.

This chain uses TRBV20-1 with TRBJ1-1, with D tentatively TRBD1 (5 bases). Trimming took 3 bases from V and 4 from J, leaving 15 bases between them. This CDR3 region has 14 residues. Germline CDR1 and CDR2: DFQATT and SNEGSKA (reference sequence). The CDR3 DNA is TGCAGTGCTAGGACCCCGAGACAGAGCACTGAAGCTTTCTTT. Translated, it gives CSARTPRQSTEAFF.

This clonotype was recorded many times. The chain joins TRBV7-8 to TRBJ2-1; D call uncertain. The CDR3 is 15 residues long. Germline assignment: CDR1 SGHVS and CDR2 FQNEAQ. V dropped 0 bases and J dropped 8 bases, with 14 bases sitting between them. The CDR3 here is CASSLASANFDEQFF. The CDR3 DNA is TGTGCCAGCAGCTTAGCGTCAGCCAACTTCGATGAGCAGTTCTTC.

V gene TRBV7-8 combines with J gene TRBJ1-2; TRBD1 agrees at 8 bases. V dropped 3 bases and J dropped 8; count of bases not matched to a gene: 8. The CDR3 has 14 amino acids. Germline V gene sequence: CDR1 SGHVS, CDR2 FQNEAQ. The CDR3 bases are TGTGCCAGCAGCTTGGCGCAGGGGGCGGGCGGCTACACCTTC. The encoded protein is CASSLAQGAGGYTF.

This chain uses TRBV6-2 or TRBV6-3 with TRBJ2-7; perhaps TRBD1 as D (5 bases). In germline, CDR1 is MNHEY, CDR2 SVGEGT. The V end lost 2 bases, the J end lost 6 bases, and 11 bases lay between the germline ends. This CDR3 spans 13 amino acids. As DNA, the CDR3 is TGTGCCAGCAGTTACGGCAGGGCAAGCGAGCAGTACTTC. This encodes CASSYGRASEQYF.

The chain's CDR3 is CASSTDRDSNQPQHF. In nucleotides, the CDR3 is TGTGCCAGCAGCACTGACAGGGATAGCAATCAGCCCCAGCATTTT. V usage is TRBV7-8 and J usage is TRBJ1-5; 7 nucleotides align to TRBD1. From germline, CDR1 is SGHVS and CDR2 FQNEAQ. The CDR3 totals 15 residues. The V and J ends lost 5 bases and 0 bases, in that order; junction bases with no gene match: 4.

The CDR3 DNA reads TGTGCCAGCAGTCCGGACTGGGGGGCCGGGGAGCTGTTTTTT. It yields the protein CASSPDWGAGELFF. The rearrangement uses TRBV12-3 or TRBV12-4 and TRBJ2-2; D may be TRBD2 (6 bases). Trimming took off 5 bases at V and 6 bases at J, with 13 bases between the two ends. This CDR3 contains 14 residues.

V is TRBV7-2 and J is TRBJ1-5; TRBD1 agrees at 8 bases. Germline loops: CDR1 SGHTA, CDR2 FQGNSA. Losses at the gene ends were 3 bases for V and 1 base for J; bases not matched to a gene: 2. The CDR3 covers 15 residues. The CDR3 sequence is CASSFDRGSNQPQHF. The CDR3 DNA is TGTGCCAGCAGCTTTGACAGGGGAAGCAATCAGCCCCAGCATTTT.